Below, 5 T cell receptor beta chains from the same sample are listed, as sequenced in a study of lung T cells in sarcoidosis with Löfgren's syndrome. A single record per CDR3 protein comes from TCRdb applying MiXCR to the reads. Of roughly 63,000 distinct CDR3 sequences in the sample, over 20% are singletons; the top ten hold approximately 2.1%. The sequenced material came from CD4+ T cells from PBMCs. All receptors come from a human donor with sarcoidosis (Löfgren's syndrome or another form), or a control subject (not recorded which).

This clonotype turned up a few times. The V call is TRBV10-3, the J call TRBJ1-2; D perhaps matches TRBD1 (6 bases). Trimming took off 7 bases at V and 4 bases at J, with 13 bases between the two ends. The length of the CDR3 is 13 residues. Looked up from germline, CDR1 is ENHRY and CDR2 is SYGVKD. The DNA of the CDR3 is TGTGCCATCACCGCGACAGGTGGCTATGGCTACACCTTC. Protein sequence: CAITATGGYGYTF.

The V and J genes are TRBV12-3 or TRBV12-4 and TRBJ2-1; D is ambiguous. V shed 1 base and J shed 0 bases, with 10 bases lying between them. The CDR3 has 16 residues. CDR3 DNA: TGTGCCAGCAGTTTAGGTCTCTTAAGCTCCTACAATGAGCAGTTCTTC. It translates to CASSLGLLSSYNEQFF.

This clonotype was detected ten times or more. The genes are TRBV20-1 and TRBJ2-3, with TRBD2 matching over 8 bases. The trim removed 6 bases at V and 2 bases at J, leaving 1 base unmatched. There are 12 residues in the CDR3. Germline values: CDR1 DFQATT, CDR2 SNEGSKA (reference sequence). The CDR3 DNA reads TGCAGTGCCGGGGGGGACACAGATACGCAGTATTTT. Amino acid sequence: CSAGGDTDTQYF.

In this sample, this clonotype turned up many times. J is TRBJ2-3 and V is TRBV20-1, with 10 bases aligning to TRBD2. Losses at the gene ends were 3 bases for V and 5 bases for J; bases not matched to a gene: 5. Germline CDR1 is DFQATT and CDR2 is SNEGSKA (reference sequence). The length of the CDR3 is 14 residues. The CDR3 protein is CSASRAGGLDTQYF. CDR3 DNA sequence: TGCAGTGCTAGTAGAGCGGGAGGGCTAGATACGCAGTATTTT.

This clonotype was seen repeatedly, ten times or more. The J gene is TRBJ2-5, the V gene TRBV20-1; D perhaps matches TRBD1 (6 bases). The CDR3 is 13 residues long. Germline assignment: CDR1 DFQATT and CDR2 SNEGSKA (reference sequence). With 2 bases removed from V and 5 bases from J, the gap between germline ends came to 12 bases. The DNA for the CDR3 is TGCAGTGCTAGATTTCAGGGGCAGGAGACCCAGTACTTC. Protein sequence: CSARFQGQETQYF.